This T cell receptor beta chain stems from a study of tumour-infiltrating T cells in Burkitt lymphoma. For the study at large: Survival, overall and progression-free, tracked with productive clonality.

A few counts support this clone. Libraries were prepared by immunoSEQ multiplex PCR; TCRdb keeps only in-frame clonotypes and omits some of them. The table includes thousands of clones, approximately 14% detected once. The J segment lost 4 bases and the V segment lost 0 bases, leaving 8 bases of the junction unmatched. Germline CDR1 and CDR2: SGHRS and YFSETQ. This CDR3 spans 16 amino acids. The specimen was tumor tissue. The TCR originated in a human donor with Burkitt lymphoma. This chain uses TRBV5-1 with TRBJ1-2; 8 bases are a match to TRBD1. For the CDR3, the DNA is TGCGCCAGCAGCTTGGGAGGCGTGGGACAGGCCTATGGCTACACCTTC. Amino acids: CASSLGGVGQAYGYTF.